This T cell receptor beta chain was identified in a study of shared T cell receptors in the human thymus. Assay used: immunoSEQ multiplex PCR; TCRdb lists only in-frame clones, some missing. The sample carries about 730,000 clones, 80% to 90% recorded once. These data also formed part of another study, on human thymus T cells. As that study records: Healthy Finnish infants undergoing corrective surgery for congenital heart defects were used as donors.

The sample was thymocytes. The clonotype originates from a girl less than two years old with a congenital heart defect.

In DNA form, the CDR3 reads TGTGCCAGCAGCGTAAGCGGCGGGGGGGTGATCGCAGATACGCAGTATTTT. Translation: CASSVSGGGVIADTQYF. The V and J genes are TRBV9 and TRBJ2-3; 9 bases are a match to TRBD2. Germline CDR1 and CDR2: SGDLS and YYNGEE. Trimming removed 1 base from V and 4 bases from J; junction bases left unmatched: 10. The CDR3 consists of 17 residues.